Sequencing of this T cell receptor (beta chain) was carried out in a study of blood T cell repertoires in COVID-19. This CDR3 region has 14 residues. Per germline, CDR1 MDHEN and CDR2 SYDVKM. V was shortened by 2 bases and J by 1 base, with 8 bases between the two germline ends. Methods used by the authors: The assay estimated nucleated cells by amplifying reference gene primers. Method: immunoSEQ multiplex PCR; TCRdb's copy keeps in-frame clones and lacks some. That table supplies the V and J calls and clone size; D and trimming were determined from the DNA. The table includes 380,000 or so clones, 89% detected once.

The chain couples TRBV28 to TRBJ1-1; perhaps TRBD1 as D (5 bases). The sequenced material came from peripheral blood. The TCR sequence derives from a man aged 35-49 years with acute or convalescent COVID-19. The CDR3 DNA reads as TGTGCCAGCAGTTTAATCCAGGGGAACACTGAAGCTTTCTTT. Translation: CASSLIQGNTEAFF.